This passage covers 30 T cell receptor beta chains from one sample sequenced in a study of cytomegalovirus exposure and HLA in healthy donors. Generated by immunoSEQ multiplex PCR, the TCRdb table keeps only in-frame clones and is missing some. The top ten clones hold 20% to 25% of a sample with some 140,000 clones, around 88% of them seen once. Sample: PBMCs. The receptors shown here come from a man younger than 35 in good health and CMV-seropositive.

This chain uses TRBV15 with TRBJ1-6, with 7 bases lining up with TRBD1. Germline CDR1 reads LNHNV; CDR2 reads YYDKDF (reference sequence). V dropped 1 base and J dropped 8; count of bases not matched to a gene: 14. This CDR3 contains 18 residues. CDR3 sequence: CATSRGQGRGSNDSPLHF. The CDR3 nucleotides read TGTGCCACCAGCAGAGGACAGGGTCGGGGGTCGAATGATTCACCCCTCCACTTT.

V usage is TRBV30 and J usage is TRBJ2-7, with 7 bases identical to TRBD2. The V gene's germline CDR1 is GTSNPN and CDR2 SVGIG (reference sequence). V was pared by 3 bases and J by 2 bases, with 7 bases of the junction left unmatched. The length of the CDR3 is 14 residues. CDR3 in DNA: TGTGCCTGGAGGGCCGGGACTACAACCTACGAGCAGTACTTC. Encoded protein: CAWRAGTTTYEQYF.

The count of this clone is one. The CDR3 spells CASSSAAGGNGYTF. CDR3 DNA sequence: TGCGCCAGCAGCTCAGCCGCAGGGGGAAACGGCTACACCTTC. The gene calls are TRBV5-1 and TRBJ1-2, with 7 nucleotides matching TRBD1. CDR1 and CDR2 (germline): SGHRS, YFSETQ. The V segment lost 3 bases and the J segment 8 bases; nucleotides outside the gene matches: 10. The CDR3 is 14 residues long.

This chain connects TRBV7-2 to TRBJ2-1; unclear D gene. The V gene's germline CDR1 is SGHTA and CDR2 FQGNSA. Trimming cost V 4 bases and J 7 bases, with 5 bases left between them. The CDR3 contains 11 residues. CDR3 nucleotide sequence: TGTGCCAGCAGCTCACTAAATGAGCAGTTCTTC. Residues: CASSSLNEQFF.

This clone has a handful of counts. The chain recombines TRBV15 with TRBJ2-1, with 14 positions matching TRBD2. This CDR3 is 16 amino acids long. V shed 3 bases and J 5 bases; nucleotides not matched to a gene: 3. Per germline, CDR1 LNHNV and CDR2 YYDKDF (reference sequence). This CDR3 reads CATSRGTSGGNNEQFF. The CDR3 coding sequence is TGTGCCACCAGCAGGGGGACTAGCGGGGGTAACAATGAGCAGTTCTTC. Full variable domain (rest looked up from reference TRBV15 and TRBJ2-1): DAMVIQNPRYQVTQFGKPVTLSCSQTLNHNVMYWYQQKSSQAPKLLFHYYDKDFNNEADTPDNFQSRRPNTSFCFLDIRSPGLGDTAMYLCATSRGTSGGNNEQFFGPGTRLTVL.

CDR3 sequence: CASSPGQNTEAFF. The DNA of the CDR3 is TGTGCCAGCAGCCCGGGACAGAACACTGAAGCTTTCTTT. The J gene is TRBJ1-1, the V gene TRBV7-2, with a weak D call TRBD1 (6 bases). Germline V gene lookup returns CDR1 SGHTA and CDR2 FQGNSA. This CDR3 is built from 13 residues. The ends were cut back, 5 bases at V and 1 base at J, with 8 bases in the middle.

The genes are TRBV9 and TRBJ2-2; D not resolved. CDR3 length: 15 amino acids. V was clipped by 3 bases and J by 2 bases, with 11 bases between them. Germline loops: CDR1 SGDLS, CDR2 YYNGEE. DNA of the CDR3: TGTGCCAGCAGCGCACAGATCTCTAACACCGGGGAGCTGTTTTTT. Its protein product is CASSAQISNTGELFF. The full variable domain, completed using reference TRBV9 and TRBJ2-2, is DSGVTQTPKHLITATGQRVTLRCSPRSGDLSVYWYQQSLDQGLQFLIQYYNGEERAKGNILERFSAQQFPDLHSELNLSSLELGDSALYFCASSAQISNTGELFFGEGSRLTVL.

The chain couples TRBV7-2 to TRBJ1-4, with D hard to call. Per germline, CDR1 SGHTA and CDR2 FQGNSA. With 0 bases removed from V and 5 bases from J, the gap between germline ends came to 7 bases. The CDR3 spans 14 residues. The CDR3 reads CASSLAAYNEKLFF. CDR3 DNA: TGTGCCAGCAGCTTAGCAGCCTACAATGAAAAACTGTTTTTT.

CDR3: CASSFRGTGGPYGYTF. Here the CDR3 DNA reads TGTGCCAGCAGCTTCAGAGGGACAGGGGGCCCCTATGGCTACACCTTC. The rearrangement joins TRBV7-2 to TRBJ1-2; TRBD1 matches 12 bases. J was trimmed by 4 bases and V by 3 bases; bases with no gene match: 6. CDR1 and CDR2 from the germline V gene are SGHTA and FQGNSA. The CDR3 spans 16 residues. The variable domain in full, completed from reference TRBV7-2 and TRBJ1-2, reads GAGVSQSPSNKVTEKGKDVELRCDPISGHTALYWYRQSLGQGLEFLIYFQGNSAPDKSGLPSDRFSAERTGGSVSTLTIQRTQQEDSAVYLCASSFRGTGGPYGYTFGSGTRLTVV.

This clone was observed a single time. The J gene is TRBJ1-4, the V gene TRBV7-8, with D perhaps matching TRBD1 (6 bases). Germline-derived CDR1 and CDR2 are SGHVS and FQNEAQ. Between the trimmed V and J ends, which lost 5 bases and 3 bases, there was a span of 13 bases. The CDR3 is made up of 15 amino acids. The CDR3 nucleotides read TGTGCCAGCAGCGCCTACAGGGTCCCTAATGAAAAACTGTTTTTT. This codes for CASSAYRVPNEKLFF.

The chain carries TRBV25-1 and TRBJ1-4, with 9 nucleotides matching TRBD1. Germline CDR1 and CDR2: MGHDK and SYGVNS. Unmatched junction bases numbered 6, after V lost 2 bases and J lost 5 bases. This CDR3 has 16 amino acids. This CDR3 is CASSEVNRGRNEKLFF. CDR3 bases: TGTGCCAGCAGTGAAGTCAACAGGGGGCGGAATGAAAAACTGTTTTTT.

This clone was found once. The chain recombines TRBV5-5 with TRBJ2-1; 7 bases line up with TRBD2. The CDR3 consists of 15 residues. The germline V gene has CDR1 SGHKS and CDR2 YYEKEE (reference sequence). J gave up 5 bases and V 1 base, and 6 bases lay outside the gene matches. The chain's CDR3 is CASSLTSGAHNEQFF. In nucleotides, the CDR3 is TGTGCCAGCAGCTTGACCAGCGGGGCACACAATGAGCAGTTCTTC.

The chain is built from TRBV30 and TRBJ1-2, with a weak D call TRBD1 (5 bases). Trimming shortened V by 3 bases and J by 4 bases, and 12 bases separated the two germline ends. CDR1 and CDR2 (germline): GTSNPN, SVGIG (reference sequence). The CDR3 totals 13 residues. The CDR3 loop reads CAWRIQARYGYTF. The CDR3 DNA follows: TGTGCCTGGAGGATACAGGCCCGCTATGGCTACACCTTC.

The rearrangement joins TRBV4-3 to TRBJ1-1, with D perhaps matching TRBD1 (5 bases). The V gene lost 0 bases and the J gene lost 5 bases, with 13 bases spanning the gap. From germline, CDR1 is LGHNA and CDR2 YSLEER. The CDR3 extends over 15 amino acids. CDR3 nucleotides: TGCGCCAGCAGCCAAGATTCGGTCACAGGTACTGAAGCTTTCTTT. As protein: CASSQDSVTGTEAFF.

V gene TRBV29-1 combines with J gene TRBJ1-1; D remains unclear. This CDR3 has 12 amino acids. V lost 3 bases, J lost 5 bases, and 10 bases lay in between. Per the germline V gene, CDR1 is SQVTM and CDR2 is ANQGSEA. The DNA of the CDR3 is TGCAGCGTTGAGGAGGTGGGAACTGAAGCTTTCTTT. Translating gives CSVEEVGTEAFF.

V is TRBV7-9 and J is TRBJ2-2, with 10 bases aligning to TRBD2. CDR1 is SEHNR and CDR2 is FQNEAQ in the germline V gene (reference sequence). V shed 1 base, J shed 3 bases, and the junction held 5 bases outside the gene matches. The CDR3 totals 17 residues. The CDR3 here is CASSLGIAGGHTGELFF. The DNA for the CDR3 is TGTGCCAGCAGCTTAGGGATAGCGGGAGGCCACACCGGGGAGCTGTTTTTT.

The V and J genes are TRBV6-6 and TRBJ1-1; the D is unclear. CDR1 MNHNY and CDR2 SVGAGI come from the germline V gene (reference sequence). V was shortened by 7 bases and J by 3 bases, with 15 bases between the two germline ends. The CDR3 is 14 residues long. CDR3 in amino acids: CASKEDGLDTEAFF. CDR3 coding DNA: TGTGCCAGCAAGGAGGATGGTCTGGACACTGAAGCTTTCTTT.

The rearrangement links TRBV7-8 to TRBJ2-1; 13 bases agree with TRBD2. V lost 4 bases and J lost 9; bases outside the gene matches: 6. This CDR3 has 15 residues. CDR1 and CDR2 (germline): SGHVS, FQNEAQ. The CDR3 DNA is TGTGCCAGCAGCTATGGGACTAGCGGGAATAGTGAGCAGTTCTTC. Translating gives CASSYGTSGNSEQFF.

The table lists this clone with a count of one. The chain uses TRBV6-8 and TRBJ1-1; D gene ambiguous. The V end lost 5 bases, the J end lost 3 bases, and 4 bases lay between the germline ends. The CDR3 length is 11 residues. The germline V gene has CDR1 MNHGY and CDR2 SAAAGT. CDR3 protein: CASSPDTEAFF. The CDR3 region has the DNA TGTGCCAGCAGTCCGGACACTGAAGCTTTCTTT.

This clone came up a few times. For the CDR3, the DNA is TGCGCCAGCAGCCCCGGACAGGGCGTCCGATACTATGGCTACACCTTC. Translating it yields CASSPGQGVRYYGYTF. The chain combines TRBV5-1 with TRBJ1-2; 8 positions match TRBD1. The J segment lost 3 bases and the V segment lost 4 bases, leaving 11 bases of the junction unmatched. Germline assignment: CDR1 SGHRS and CDR2 YFSETQ. The CDR3 length is 16 residues.

A single count supports this clone. CDR3 sequence reads: CATSRGAGGQPTEQYF. CDR3 DNA sequence: TGTGCCACCAGCAGAGGGGCTGGCGGACAACCCACCGAGCAGTACTTC. The chain couples TRBV15 to TRBJ2-7; D is possibly TRBD1 (5 bases). The CDR3 is 16 amino acids. Per the germline V gene, CDR1 is LNHNV and CDR2 is YYDKDF (reference sequence). V was shortened by 1 base and J by 6 bases, with 19 bases between the two germline ends.

J is TRBJ2-2 and V is TRBV5-4; D unclear. In germline, CDR1 is SGHNT, CDR2 YYREEE (reference sequence). Trimming took off 1 base at V and 6 bases at J, with 4 bases between the two ends. This CDR3 is 12 amino acids long. Here the CDR3 reads CASSLFSGELFF. The CDR3 nucleotides are TGTGCCAGCAGCTTGTTCTCCGGGGAGCTGTTTTTT.

In DNA form, the CDR3 reads TGTGCCAGCAGCGTACAGGGGAACACTGAAGCTTTCTTT. Protein: CASSVQGNTEAFF. This chain connects TRBV7-9 to TRBJ1-1, with D perhaps matching TRBD1 (6 bases). Per germline, CDR1 SEHNR and CDR2 FQNEAQ (reference sequence). This CDR3 comprises 13 residues. The V gene lost 5 bases and the J gene lost 1 base, with 8 bases spanning the gap.

This chain links TRBV7-3 with TRBJ2-2, with D perhaps matching TRBD2 (5 bases). The CDR3 has 13 residues. Germline loops: CDR1 SGHTA, CDR2 FQGTGA. V lost 6 bases to trimming and J lost 4 bases, with 9 bases between them. CDR3 loop: CASSSEGTGELFF. The CDR3 nucleotides are TGTGCCAGCAGTTCTGAGGGCACCGGGGAGCTGTTTTTT.

This clone was seen once. J is TRBJ1-1 and V is TRBV7-9; D is unresolved. CDR3 size: 11 residues. The V gene's germline CDR1 is SEHNR and CDR2 FQNEAQ (reference sequence). V lost 5 bases to trimming and J lost 3 bases, with 4 bases between them. CDR3 nucleotide sequence: TGTGCCAGCAGCCCCGACACTGAAGCTTTCTTT. This translates into CASSPDTEAFF.

This clone was seen once. The chain recombines TRBV6-5 with TRBJ1-2, with TRBD1 identical over 8 bases. Germline V gene data show CDR1 as MNHEY and CDR2 as SVGAGI. V gave up 6 bases and J gave up 5 bases; unmatched junction bases: 8. This CDR3 contains 14 residues. CDR3 nucleotide sequence: TGTGCCAGCAGCGCTGACAGGGGAATTTATGGCTACACCTTC. As protein: CASSADRGIYGYTF.

J is TRBJ1-3 and V is TRBV25-1; 9 nucleotides agree with TRBD1. V shed 5 bases and J 1 base; nucleotides not matched to a gene: 3. The length of the CDR3 is 15 residues. The germline gives CDR1 MGHDK, CDR2 SYGVNS. The CDR3 region is CASSPGTGSGNTIYF. In DNA, the CDR3 is TGTGCCAGCAGTCCCGGGACAGGGTCTGGAAACACCATATATTTT.

The chain recombines TRBV6-1 with TRBJ2-7; the D gene is possibly TRBD1 (5 bases). Trimming removed 4 bases at V and 2 bases at J, with 6 bases between. This CDR3 is built from 12 residues. CDR1 MNHNS and CDR2 SASEGT come from the germline V gene. CDR3 in DNA: TGTGCCAGCAGTGCAGGGCCCTACGAGCAGTACTTC. The encoded protein is CASSAGPYEQYF.

This clone was seen only a few times. V and J are TRBV19 and TRBJ2-1, with a possible D match to TRBD1 (5 bases). This CDR3 region has 14 residues. Per the germline V gene, CDR1 is LNHDA and CDR2 is SQIVND (reference sequence). Trimming pared 5 bases from V and 8 bases from J, leaving 16 bases between. CDR3 region: CASSFPGATHEQFF. The CDR3 bases are TGTGCCAGTAGTTTCCCTGGGGCAACCCATGAGCAGTTCTTC.

This chain uses TRBV6-5 with TRBJ2-7; D not resolved. V shed 0 bases and J shed 2 bases, with 14 bases lying between them. Per germline, CDR1 MNHEY and CDR2 SVGAGI. This CDR3 contains 16 residues. DNA for the CDR3: TGTGCCAGCAGTTACTCGACGGCGGCCCCAACCTACGAGCAGTACTTC. Its translation is CASSYSTAAPTYEQYF.